The 20 T cell receptor beta chains below all came from one sample that was sequenced in a study of tumor and adjacent non-tumor tissue in lung cancer. A modified ARM-PCR protocol with three rounds of nested PCR amplified TCRbeta. MiXCR, applied by TCRdb to the multiplex PCR reads, yields one record per CDR3 protein. The profile shows roughly 90,000 distinct CDR3 sequences, 75% to 85% of them singletons. No cell sorting was done before RNA was extracted from the tissue. Distant lung tissue was collected more than 3 cm away from the tumor edge. The sequenced sample consisted of distant non-tumor lung tissue. Receptors were obtained from a woman aged 50 to 60 with non-small cell lung cancer.

This clonotype has just one count. This sequence joins TRBV19 and TRBJ1-2; 10 nucleotides match TRBD1. The CDR3 covers 15 residues. Germline V gene sequence: CDR1 LNHDA, CDR2 SQIVND (reference sequence). Unmatched junction bases numbered 13, after V lost 5 bases and J lost 10 bases. This CDR3 is CASSFSRGTGDDYTF. The DNA of the CDR3 is TGTGCCAGTAGTTTTTCCCGTGGGACAGGGGATGACTACACCTTC.

This clonotype rates as medium-sized. The V gene is TRBV6-1, the J gene TRBJ1-5; 7 positions agree with TRBD1. The CDR3 has 14 amino acids. Germline assignment: CDR1 MNHNS and CDR2 SASEGT. V dropped 8 bases and J dropped 2; count of bases not matched to a gene: 6. The CDR3 reads CASARTGGNQPQHF. The CDR3 nucleotides read TGTGCCAGCGCCCGGACAGGAGGCAATCAGCCCCAGCATTTT.

Regarding this clonotype: A junction boundary mismatches the germline segment, possibly from a read error. The chain is built from TRBV11-2 and TRBJ2-7, with D perhaps matching TRBD1 or TRBD2 (6 bases each). The CDR3 consists of 15 residues. Germline V gene lookup returns CDR1 SGHAT and CDR2 FQNNGV. The CDR3: CASSSLGGWGFEQYF. DNA for the CDR3: TGTGCTAGCAGCTCCCTAGGGGGGTGGGGATTCGAGCAGTACTTC.

This clonotype was counted a few times. The chain links TRBV5-4 to TRBJ2-1; D is possibly TRBD2 (5 bases). Germline CDR1 and CDR2: SGHNT and YYREEE (reference sequence). The CDR3 loop spans 15 amino acids. Trimming cost V 4 bases and J 7 bases, with 18 bases left between them. This CDR3 is CASSLPSTRRNEQFF. CDR3 coding DNA: TGTGCCAGCAGCCTTCCTAGCACCCGAAGAAATGAGCAGTTCTTC.

The chain couples TRBV7-6 to TRBJ2-7; 10 positions agree with TRBD1. Per germline, CDR1 SGHVS and CDR2 FNYEAQ. This CDR3 has 15 residues. V lost 7 bases to trimming and J lost 3 bases; unmatched junction nucleotides: 9. In nucleotides, the CDR3 is TGTGCCAGCATTGAAGGGACAGGGGAAGGCTACGAGCAGTACTTC. Translation: CASIEGTGEGYEQYF.

On this clonotype: A much larger clone lies one base from this, so it may be a read error. The conserved closing phenylalanine or tryptophan is absent in this CDR3, likely reflecting a read error. The chain recombines TRBV5-1 with TRBJ2-3, with TRBD2 as a possible D gene (6 bases). CDR1 SGHRS and CDR2 YFSETQ come from the germline V gene. This CDR3 contains 15 residues. With 4 bases removed from V and 2 bases from J, the gap between germline ends came to 14 bases. The CDR3 sequence is CASSPAGRDTDTQYS. CDR3 coding DNA: TGCGCCAGCAGCCCGGCAGGGCGGGACACAGATACGCAGTATTCT.

A word on this clonotype: One end of the junction varies from germline; a read error may be responsible. The chain recombines TRBV7-9 with TRBJ1-6; 11 bases line up with TRBD1. Per the germline V gene, CDR1 is SEHNR and CDR2 is FQNEAQ (reference sequence). The CDR3 covers 17 residues. The CDR3 sequence is CASSKGQGALIDSPLHF. The CDR3 region has the DNA TGTGCCAGCAGCAAAGGACAGGGGGCGCTAATAGATTCACCACTCCACTTT.

In this sample, this clonotype turned up once. This rearrangement joins TRBV29-1 to TRBJ1-2; D call uncertain. This CDR3 has 12 residues. CDR1 is SQVTM, CDR2 ANQGSEA, per germline. The V end lost 6 bases, the J end lost 3 bases, and 11 bases lay between the germline ends. The CDR3 DNA sequence: TGCAGCGTCTCGAAGGGCGACTATGGCTACACCTTC. Protein sequence: CSVSKGDYGYTF.

Many counts were recorded for this clonotype. This chain joins TRBV20-1 and TRBJ1-4; no reliable D call. The germline V and J ends were trimmed by 5 bases and 3 bases, with 16 bases remaining between them. The CDR3 is 15 amino acids. CDR1 DFQATT and CDR2 SNEGSKA come from the germline V gene (reference sequence). The CDR3 nucleotides are TGCAGTGCTCGATCGCAAGAGGGCCCTAATGAAAAACTGTTTTTT. Translation gives CSARSQEGPNEKLFF.

CDR3 DNA: TGTGCCAGCAGCTTGTGTGGCCGGCTAGCGATAGATACGCAGTATTTT. Translating gives CASSLCGRLAIDTQYF. The gene calls are TRBV11-2 and TRBJ2-3, with a tentative D call TRBD2 (6 bases). This CDR3 spans 16 amino acids. V gave up 3 bases and J gave up 5 bases, with 18 bases separating them. Germline loops: CDR1 SGHAT, CDR2 FQNNGV.

The rearrangement links TRBV29-1 to TRBJ2-3; D uncertain. This CDR3 spans 11 amino acids. V lost 7 bases, J lost 7 bases, and 12 bases lay in between. Germline V gene data show CDR1 as SQVTM and CDR2 as ANQGSEA. CDR3 nucleotide sequence: TGCAGCGCTAAGCAAAACAATACGCAGTATTTT. Translated: CSAKQNNTQYF.

This clonotype was counted many times. This chain joins TRBV10-3 and TRBJ2-3, with TRBD2 matching 7 bases. The germline V gene has CDR1 ENHRY and CDR2 SYGVKD. J was trimmed by 1 base and V by 7 bases; bases with no gene match: 14. CDR3 length equals 17 residues. The CDR3 region has the DNA TGTGCCATCAACGCCCCGGGGGGTAGCGGAGGCACAGATACGCAGTATTTT. Encoded protein: CAINAPGGSGGTDTQYF.

The CDR3 protein is CASSRAGVQQPQHF. CDR3 coding DNA: TGCGCCAGCAGTAGGGCTGGTGTACAGCAGCCCCAGCATTTT. V usage is TRBV10-2 and J usage is TRBJ1-5, with D unresolved. This CDR3 comprises 14 residues. Looked up from germline, CDR1 is WSHSY and CDR2 is SAAADI. V lost 5 bases and J 7 bases, leaving 15 bases between the germline ends.

Regarding this clonotype: This sequence may be a read error, since a much larger clone differs from it by one base. The CDR3 region is CASSAQSGWTGELFF. Here the CDR3 DNA reads TGCGCCAGCAGCGCCCAATCCGGGTGGACCGGGGAGCTGTTTTTT. The chain links TRBV5-1 to TRBJ2-2, with D unclear. Trimming shortened V by 4 bases and J by 5 bases, and 15 bases separated the two germline ends. The germline V gene encodes CDR1 SGHRS and CDR2 YFSETQ. The CDR3 length is 15 residues. The full variable domain, rest sourced from reference TRBV5-1 and TRBJ2-2, is KAGVTQTPRYLIKTRGQQVTLSCSPISGHRSVSWYQQTPGQGLQFLFEYFSETQRNKGNFPGRFSGRQFSNSRSEMNVSTLELGDSALYLCASSAQSGWTGELFFGEGSRLTVL.

With respect to this clonotype: Mismatch with germline at one junction end may stem from a read error. The rearrangement links TRBV5-1 to TRBJ1-1; 8 positions match TRBD1. Per the germline V gene, CDR1 is SGHRS and CDR2 is YFSETQ. The CDR3 length is 14 residues. The CDR3, as DNA: TGCGCCTGCAGCTTGGGCAGGGGGCCCACTGAAACTTTCTTT. This gives the protein CACSLGRGPTETFF.

This clonotype occurred once. The CDR3 carries no conserved terminal phenylalanine or tryptophan, so it likely arises from a read error. The chain combines TRBV10-3 with TRBJ1-1, with a possible D match to TRBD1 (5 bases). The CDR3 loop spans 13 amino acids. CDR1 is ENHRY and CDR2 is SYGVKD in the germline V gene. CDR3 sequence: CAIGEQGGPEAFL. CDR3 bases: TGTGCCATCGGTGAGCAGGGTGGCCCTGAAGCTTTCCTT.

The chain couples TRBV10-3 to TRBJ2-7; 10 bases match TRBD1. Germline loops: CDR1 ENHRY, CDR2 SYGVKD. V lost 6 bases and J lost 0; bases outside the gene matches: 8. The CDR3 sequence is 16 residues long. In DNA, the CDR3 is TGTGCCATCAGCACCGGGACAGGGGATAACTCCTACGAGCAGTACTTC. Amino acid sequence: CAISTGTGDNSYEQYF.

This clonotype was counted ten times or more. The rearrangement joins TRBV19 to TRBJ2-1, with TRBD2 matching over 11 bases. The V gene end was trimmed by 5 bases and the J gene end by 7 bases; junction bases not matched to a gene: 7. The CDR3 contains 15 residues. Per the germline V gene, CDR1 is LNHDA and CDR2 is SQIVND (reference sequence). The CDR3, as DNA: TGTGCCAGTAGTCCAATAGCGGGAGGGGGTAATGAGCAGTTCTTC. Its protein is CASSPIAGGGNEQFF.

Points on this clonotype: One end of the junction varies from germline; a read error may be responsible. The chain has TRBV6-1 and TRBJ2-1, with D possibly TRBD2 on 6 matching bases. The CDR3 has 15 residues. Germline V gene lookup returns CDR1 MNHNS and CDR2 SASEGT. The CDR3 nucleotides are TGTACCAGCCCCCTTACTAGCTACGGATACAATGAGCAGTTCTTC. This encodes CTSPLTSYGYNEQFF.

The genes are TRBV10-3 and TRBJ1-1, with 10 bases fitting TRBD1. The CDR3 is made up of 15 amino acids. Germline V gives CDR1 ENHRY, CDR2 SYGVKD. V lost 6 bases and J lost 3; bases outside the gene matches: 7. This CDR3 is CAISQDRGEDTEAFF. Written as DNA, the CDR3 is TGTGCCATCAGCCAGGACAGGGGGGAAGACACTGAAGCTTTCTTT.